This T cell receptor beta chain is from a study of T cells in women clearing cervical HPV infection. Turning to the study itself: Cases: HPV16-related CIN3 or worse on histology, a couple of invasive cancers. Study-wide points: Richness differences could reflect unmeasured T-cell content per sample.

A note on this clone: As yet, its antigen is unknown. Read data end 3 residues before the CDR3 end; the end is taken from the germline J gene.

Measured with immunoSEQ multiplex PCR; TCRdb has only the in-frame clones, and not every one. The table lists about 46,000 clones. Trimming stripped 6 bases from V and 6 bases from J, with 21 bases between. This CDR3 comprises 15 residues. CDR1 and CDR2 (germline): LNHDA, SQIVND (reference sequence). Input material: blood buffy coat. The receptor was isolated from a woman between 18 and 69 years old with a cervical HPV16 infection that either progressed to CIN3+ or cleared (not recorded which). J is TRBJ2-7 and V is TRBV19; maybe TRBD1 (5 bases). The chain's CDR3 is CASRNDGAEPLEQYF. The CDR3 bases that were read are TGTGCCAGTAGGAACGATGGGGCCGAACCCCTCGAG.